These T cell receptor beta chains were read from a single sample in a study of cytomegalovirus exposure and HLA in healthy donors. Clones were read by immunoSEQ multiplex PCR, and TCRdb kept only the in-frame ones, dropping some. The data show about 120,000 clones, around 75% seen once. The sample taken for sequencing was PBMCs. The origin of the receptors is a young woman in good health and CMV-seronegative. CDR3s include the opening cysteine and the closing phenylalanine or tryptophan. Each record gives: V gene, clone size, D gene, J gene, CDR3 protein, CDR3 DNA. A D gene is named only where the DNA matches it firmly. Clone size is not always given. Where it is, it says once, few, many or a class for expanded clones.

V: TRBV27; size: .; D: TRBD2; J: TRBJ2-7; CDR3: CASSPEVAGGFHEQYF; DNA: TGTGCCAGCAGTCCCGAGGTAGCGGGGGGGTTCCACGAGCAGTACTTC
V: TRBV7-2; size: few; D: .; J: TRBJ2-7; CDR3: CASSLGPGGPGEQYF; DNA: TGTGCCAGCAGCTTAGGTCCCGGGGGGCCGGGGGAGCAGTACTTC
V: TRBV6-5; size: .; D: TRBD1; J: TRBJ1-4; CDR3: CASAYSGTGTEKLFF; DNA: TGTGCCAGCGCTTACTCCGGGACAGGGACGGAAAAACTGTTTTTT
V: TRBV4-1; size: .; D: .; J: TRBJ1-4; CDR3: CASSQDPTGRNEKLFF; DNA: TGCGCCAGCAGCCAAGATCCTACAGGCCGTAATGAAAAACTGTTTTTT
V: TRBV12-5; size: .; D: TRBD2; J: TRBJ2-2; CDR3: CASGLDRLAGTGELFF; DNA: TGTGCTAGTGGTTTGGATCGACTAGCGGGCACCGGGGAGCTGTTTTTT
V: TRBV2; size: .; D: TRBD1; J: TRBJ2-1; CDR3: CASILDRDHEQFF; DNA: TGTGCCAGCATTCTGGACAGGGACCATGAGCAGTTCTTC
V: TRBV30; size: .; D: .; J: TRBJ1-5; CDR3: CAWTPGAGEVQPQHF; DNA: TGTGCCTGGACCCCAGGGGCAGGGGAAGTCCAGCCCCAGCATTTT
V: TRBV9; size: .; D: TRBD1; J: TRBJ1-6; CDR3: CASSVDGRGDSPLHF; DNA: TGTGCCAGCAGCGTAGACGGCAGGGGGGACTCACCCCTCCACTTT
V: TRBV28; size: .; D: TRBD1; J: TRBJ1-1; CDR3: CASTVSSGGAGAEAFF; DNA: TGTGCCAGCACCGTCTCATCAGGGGGCGCGGGCGCTGAAGCTTTCTTT
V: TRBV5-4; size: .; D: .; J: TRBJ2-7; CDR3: CASSLASFPYEQYF; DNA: TGTGCCAGCAGCTTGGCTTCTTTCCCCTACGAGCAGTACTTC
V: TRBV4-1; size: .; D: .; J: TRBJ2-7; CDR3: CASSHGQAGYEQYF; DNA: TGCGCCAGCAGCCATGGACAGGCGGGGTACGAGCAGTACTTC
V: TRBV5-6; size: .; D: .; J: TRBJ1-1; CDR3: CASSLEGEVTEAFF; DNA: TGTGCCAGCAGCCTCGAAGGGGAGGTCACTGAAGCTTTCTTT
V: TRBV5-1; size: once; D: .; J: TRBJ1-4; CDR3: CASSLAGGLVEKLFF; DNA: TGCGCCAGCAGCCTGGCCGGGGGGTTGGTGGAAAAACTGTTTTTT
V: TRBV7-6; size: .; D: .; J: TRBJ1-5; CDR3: CASSLGSGQPQHF; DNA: TGTGCCAGCAGCTTAGGGAGTGGGCAGCCCCAGCATTTT
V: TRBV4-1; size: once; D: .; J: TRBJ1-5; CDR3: CASSQVLNQPQHF; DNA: TGCGCCAGCAGCCAAGTCCTAAATCAGCCCCAGCATTTT
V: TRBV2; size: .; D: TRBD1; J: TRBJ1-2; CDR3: CASIQGEYGYTF; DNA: TGTGCCAGCATACAGGGGGAGTATGGCTACACCTTC
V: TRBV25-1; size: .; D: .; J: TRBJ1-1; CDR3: CASSDSVQVMNTEAFF; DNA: TGTGCCAGCAGTGACTCCGTACAGGTAATGAACACTGAAGCTTTCTTT
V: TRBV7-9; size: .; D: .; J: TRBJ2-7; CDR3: CASSPPSTGTPSSYEQYF; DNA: TGTGCCAGCAGCCCGCCCAGCACTGGGACTCCCAGCTCCTACGAGCAGTACTTC